Presented here are 18 T cell receptor beta chains from one specimen sequenced in a study of blood T cell repertoires in COVID-19. The table came from immunoSEQ multiplex PCR; TCRdb's copy has only in-frame clones and leaves some out. The sample contains around 300,000 clones, 80% to 90% of which appear only once. Material for sequencing was peripheral blood. All receptors derive from a woman aged 70-85 years with COVID-19, enrolled during active disease.

This clone was observed once. V usage is TRBV18 and J usage is TRBJ1-1; TRBD1 is a possible D gene (6 bases). The V and J ends lost 5 bases and 6 bases respectively, with 10 bases between them. CDR1 is KGHSH, CDR2 LQKENI, per germline. The CDR3 consists of 12 residues. The CDR3 nucleotides are TGTGCCAGCTCAGGAGAGGGGGCTGAAGCTTTCTTT. It specifies CASSGEGAEAFF.

The chain employs TRBV10-2 and TRBJ2-3; 13 bases agree with TRBD2. This CDR3 has 19 residues. The germline V gene has CDR1 WSHSY and CDR2 SAAADI. V lost 6 bases to trimming and J lost 2 bases; unmatched junction nucleotides: 14. The DNA of the CDR3 is TGCGCCAGCAGACCGAGGACTAGCGGGGGTTCCCGTCCCACAGATACGCAGTATTTT. It yields the protein CASRPRTSGGSRPTDTQYF.

V is TRBV19 and J is TRBJ1-4; 8 bases fit TRBD1. Germline CDR1 LNHDA, CDR2 SQIVND (reference sequence). The V gene end was trimmed by 6 bases and the J gene end by 6 bases; junction bases not matched to a gene: 9. The CDR3 totals 15 residues. CDR3 DNA sequence: TGTGCCAGTAGCCCCGCCCGGACAGGGCATGAAAAACTGTTTTTT. It specifies CASSPARTGHEKLFF.

V gene TRBV12-3 or TRBV12-4 combines with J gene TRBJ1-5; D is possibly TRBD1 (6 bases). Trimming took off 8 bases at V and 11 bases at J, with 19 bases between the two ends. CDR3 length: 13 residues. The CDR3 bases are TGTGCCAGCGGTCAGGGGTCCTCGGAGGCCCAGCATTTT. It translates to CASGQGSSEAQHF.

V is TRBV9 and J is TRBJ2-3; D is undetermined. This CDR3 has 14 amino acids. The germline V gene has CDR1 SGDLS and CDR2 YYNGEE. With 4 bases removed from V and 2 bases from J, the gap between germline ends came to 11 bases. The CDR3 here is CASSPSPSTDTQYF. Written as DNA, the CDR3 is TGTGCCAGCAGCCCCTCTCCCTCCACAGATACGCAGTATTTT.

The CDR3 nucleotides are TGTGCCAGCAGTTTCACCGGGACAGGGGACTCACCCCTCCACTTT. Translated, it gives CASSFTGTGDSPLHF. The J gene is TRBJ1-6, the V gene TRBV28, with 10 bases matching TRBD1. Germline assignment: CDR1 MDHEN and CDR2 SYDVKM. J gave up 10 bases and V 3 bases, and 6 bases lay outside the gene matches. The CDR3 loop spans 15 amino acids.

V is TRBV9 and J is TRBJ2-1; 7 bases agree with TRBD1. This CDR3 has 13 residues. Germline loops: CDR1 SGDLS, CDR2 YYNGEE. The junction had 0 bases not matched to a gene; V was cut back by 0 bases and J by 6 bases. The CDR3 sequence: CASSVGDSNEQFF. The CDR3 bases are TGTGCCAGCAGCGTAGGGGACAGCAATGAGCAGTTCTTC.

This clone occurred a few times. The chain recombines TRBV19 with TRBJ1-5, with D maybe TRBD1 (6 bases). V dropped 10 bases and J dropped 4 bases, with 14 bases sitting between them. Germline CDR1 and CDR2: LNHDA and SQIVND (reference sequence). This CDR3 is built from 13 residues. CDR3 coding DNA: TGTGCCACTAAGTGGGGGCCAAATCAGCCCCAGCATTTT. This codes for CATKWGPNQPQHF.

The rearrangement joins TRBV5-8 to TRBJ1-4, with 7 bases that match TRBD1. Per germline, CDR1 SGHTS and CDR2 YDEGEE. Germline trimming cut 4 bases from V and 8 bases from J; bases unmatched to any gene: 11. The CDR3 length is 15 residues. The CDR3 coding sequence is TGTGCCAGCAGCCCCGGGACAGCGAAAAGGGAAAAACTGTTTTTT. It is translated as CASSPGTAKREKLFF. The whole variable domain, filled in from reference TRBV5-8 and TRBJ1-4, reads EAGVTQSPTHLIKTRGQQATLRCSPISGHTSVYWYQQALGLGLQFLLWYDEGEERNRGNFPPRFSGRQFPNYSSELNVNALELEDSALYLCASSPGTAKREKLFFGSGTQLSVL.

The chain uses TRBV7-8 and TRBJ2-5, with 8 nucleotides matching TRBD2. Germline loops: CDR1 SGHVS, CDR2 FQNEAQ. This CDR3 spans 16 amino acids. The V segment lost 1 base and the J segment 5 bases; nucleotides outside the gene matches: 9. The CDR3 loop reads CASSLGQVLAGETQYF. CDR3 sequence (DNA): TGTGCCAGCAGCTTAGGGCAGGTGCTAGCGGGTGAGACCCAGTACTTC.

The chain has TRBV2 and TRBJ1-3; tentative D call: TRBD1 (6 bases). CDR1 and CDR2 from the germline V gene are SNHLY and FYNNEI. V lost 3 bases to trimming and J lost 4 bases, with 10 bases between them. The CDR3 spans 14 residues. CDR3 loop: CASSDARGGNTIYF. CDR3 nucleotides: TGTGCCAGCAGTGATGCCAGGGGCGGAAACACCATATATTTT. The full variable domain, in which reference TRBV2 and TRBJ1-3 provide the parts outside the CDR3, is EPEVTQTPSHQVTQMGQEVILRCVPISNHLYFYWYRQILGQKVEFLVSFYNNEISEKSEIFDDQFSVERPDGSNFTLKIRSTKLEDSAMYFCASSDARGGNTIYFGEGSWLTVV.

This chain connects TRBV27 to TRBJ1-2, with 9 bases identical to TRBD1. The CDR3 covers 13 residues. With 3 bases clipped from V and 7 bases from J, the junction kept 3 bases outside the gene matches. In germline, CDR1 is MNHEY, CDR2 SMNVEV (reference sequence). CDR3 nucleotides: TGTGCCAGCAGTTTGGGACAGGGTCTTGGCTACACCTTC. Its protein is CASSLGQGLGYTF.

This chain joins TRBV5-1 and TRBJ1-4; 9 nucleotides agree with TRBD1. V shed 2 bases and J 8 bases; nucleotides not matched to a gene: 13. This CDR3 comprises 17 residues. The germline CDR1 and CDR2 sequences are SGHRS and YFSETQ. The CDR3 sequence is CASSFYATGGLEEKLFF. CDR3 in DNA: TGCGCCAGCAGCTTCTATGCGACAGGGGGATTAGAAGAAAAACTGTTTTTT.

The chain couples TRBV6-5 to TRBJ1-2; a weak D match, TRBD1 (5 bases). V lost 10 bases and J 0 bases, leaving 9 bases between the germline ends. Germline V gene sequence: CDR1 MNHEY, CDR2 SVGAGI. The CDR3 has 12 amino acids. The CDR3 protein is CAKYRSNYGYTF. CDR3 bases: TGTGCCAAATACAGGTCTAACTATGGCTACACCTTC.

V gene TRBV10-1 combines with J gene TRBJ2-7, with 9 bases aligning to TRBD1. Germline assignment: CDR1 WNHNN and CDR2 SYGVQD (reference sequence). The V and J ends lost 0 bases and 7 bases, in that order; junction bases with no gene match: 4. This CDR3 has 14 amino acids. The CDR3 DNA follows: TGCGCCAGCAGTGAGTCCCGGACAGGGGAAGAGCAGTACTTC. Translated: CASSESRTGEEQYF.

The gene calls are TRBV19 and TRBJ1-5; D gene ambiguous. V was clipped by 5 bases and J by 8 bases, with 19 bases between them. The CDR3 is 15 amino acids. Germline V lookup: CDR1 LNHDA, CDR2 SQIVND (reference sequence). The CDR3: CASSYGRSLGEPQHF. The CDR3 DNA follows: TGTGCCAGTAGTTACGGCAGGAGCCTCGGGGAGCCCCAGCATTTT. The full variable domain, rest sourced from reference TRBV19 and TRBJ1-5, is DGGITQSPKYLFRKEGQNVTLSCEQNLNHDAMYWYRQDPGQGLRLIYYSQIVNDFQKGDIAEGYSVSREKKESFPLTVTSAQKNPTAFYLCASSYGRSLGEPQHFGDGTRLSIL.

J is TRBJ1-5 and V is TRBV5-6; D might be TRBD1 (5 bases). The CDR3 runs to 14 residues. Per the germline V gene, CDR1 is SGHDT and CDR2 is YYEEEE. The ends were cut back, 3 bases at V and 6 bases at J, with 13 bases in the middle. CDR3 residues: CASSSFGGPQPQHF. CDR3 DNA: TGTGCCAGCAGCTCTTTCGGGGGACCTCAGCCCCAGCATTTT.

As regards this clone: The identical CDR3 is also encoded by other nucleotide sequences in the sample. The V call is TRBV2, the J call TRBJ1-1, with a possible D match to TRBD1 (6 bases). V gave up 5 bases and J gave up 1 base, with 8 bases separating them. This CDR3 has 13 residues. Per the germline V gene, CDR1 is SNHLY and CDR2 is FYNNEI. CDR3: CASSRDKNTEAFF. In DNA form, the CDR3 reads TGTGCCAGCAGTCGGGACAAGAACACTGAAGCTTTCTTT.